Below, 4 T cell receptor beta chains from the same sample are listed, as sequenced in a study of molecular identifiers for immune sequencing clone quantification (dated by TCRdb to the late 2010s). The method was PCR. Sequencing was carried out with a NextSeq 500. TCRdb's own reprocessing of the public reads used fastp at Q25 and MiXCR and kept productive beta chains. Every distinct CDR3 protein forms one entry, paired with its most common genes and DNA. This sample has some 590,000 distinct CDR3 sequences in its table, and roughly 27% of those were observed once. The top ten clones comprise 0.7% to 0.95% of the sample. Sequencing was done on a sample of naive CD8+ T cells from blood, with Jurkat cell RNA spiked in. Reading the label with the study, this specimen's cell subset or site is: FACS-sorted CD8+CD4-CCR7+CD45RA+ naive T cells. The receptors here all came from a human donor in good health. Some libraries in this study had Jurkat cell RNA spiked in.

CDR3 nucleotide sequence: TGTGCCAGCATTACGGGGGGCGGGAGGATCACAGATACGCAGTATTTT. Protein: CASITGGGRITDTQYF. This chain joins TRBV28 and TRBJ2-3, with TRBD2 identical over 8 bases. Germline trimming cut 7 bases from V and 2 bases from J; bases unmatched to any gene: 11. In germline, CDR1 is MDHEN, CDR2 SYDVKM. The CDR3 is 16 amino acids. Variable domain in full (rest from reference TRBV28 and TRBJ2-3): DVKVTQSSRYLVKRTGEKVFLECVQDMDHENMFWYRQDPGLGLRLIYFSYDVKMKEKGDIPEGYSVSREKKERFSLILESASTNQTSMYLCASITGGGRITDTQYFGPGTRLTVL.

This clonotype has a count of ten or more. This chain connects TRBV5-4 to TRBJ1-1; 8 nucleotides line up with TRBD1. Germline V gene data show CDR1 as SGHNT and CDR2 as YYREEE (reference sequence). This CDR3 comprises 14 residues. J gave up 4 bases and V 4 bases, and 6 bases lay outside the gene matches. The CDR3 sequence: CASSAQGESTEAFF. The DNA of the CDR3 is TGTGCCAGCAGCGCACAGGGGGAGAGCACTGAAGCTTTCTTT.

This clonotype appeared many times. This rearrangement joins TRBV27 to TRBJ2-7; TRBD2 is a possible D gene (5 bases). CDR3 length equals 15 residues. The V gene lost 3 bases and the J gene lost 3 bases, with 15 bases spanning the gap. Germline V gives CDR1 MNHEY, CDR2 SMNVEV (reference sequence). The CDR3 DNA sequence: TGTGCCAGCAGTTTCTCGGGGTCGTTTTACTACGAGCAGTACTTC. It yields the protein CASSFSGSFYYEQYF.

The V call is TRBV20-1, the J call TRBJ2-1; 10 nucleotides align to TRBD2. Germline trimming cut 7 bases from V and 2 bases from J; bases unmatched to any gene: 14. The germline V gene has CDR1 DFQATT and CDR2 SNEGSKA (reference sequence). The CDR3 runs to 17 residues. CDR3 sequence: CSEVLAGEVGPYNEQFF. CDR3 DNA: TGCAGTGAGGTCCTAGCGGGAGAAGTTGGCCCCTACAATGAGCAGTTCTTC.